The T cell receptor (beta chain) described here comes from a study of blood T cell repertoires in COVID-19. The wider study: Sample material is recorded as cDNA or gDNA derived from T cells, B-cell-depleted T cells, or PBMCs.

CDR1 and CDR2 (germline): MNHEY, SVGEGT. CDR3 length: 16 amino acids. The V gene lost 5 bases and the J gene lost 0 bases, with 14 bases spanning the gap. Profiling relied on immunoSEQ multiplex PCR, and the TCRdb table lists in-frame clones only, not all of them. The sample lists 65,000 to 85,000 clones; 90% were seen once. The chain combines TRBV6-2 or TRBV6-3 with TRBJ2-1; a weak D match, TRBD2 (6 bases). This clonotype was obtained from a human donor in a cohort sampled during active COVID-19. The material sequenced was peripheral blood. CDR3 DNA: TGTGCCAGCAGTCATAGCGGAATAAGCTCCTACAATGAGCAGTTCTTC. Its translation is CASSHSGISSYNEQFF.